This TCR beta chain originates from a study of T cell responses to AZD1222 COVID-19 vaccine. Turning to the study itself: Pooling of second doses given at about 4 or about 12 weeks was done. Study results and caveats: Only 5 or 6 people who got AZD1222 tested seropositive at baseline. Donors were mostly white British, more females; clonal diversity possibly underestimated. Breadth and depth of Spike-specific TCRs rose after two AZD1222 doses.

To note about this clone: Its antigen is unidentified.

This CDR3 is 17 amino acids long. Generated by immunoSEQ multiplex PCR, the TCRdb table keeps only in-frame clones and is missing some. The sample consists of 110,000 to 150,000 clones, under 95% of them appearing once. This TCR came from an adult in good health. The chain joins TRBV21-1 to TRBJ2-7; TRBD2, the D gene given by the table, was not confirmed from the DNA. TRBV21-1 is marked as a pseudogene. The sample consisted of peripheral blood, taken on day 0 of AZD1222 vaccination. The chain's CDR3 is CASSKVVWKGAIYEQYF. CDR3 bases: TGTGCCAGCAGCAAAGTAGTTTGGAAGGGAGCCATCTACGAGCAGTACTTC.